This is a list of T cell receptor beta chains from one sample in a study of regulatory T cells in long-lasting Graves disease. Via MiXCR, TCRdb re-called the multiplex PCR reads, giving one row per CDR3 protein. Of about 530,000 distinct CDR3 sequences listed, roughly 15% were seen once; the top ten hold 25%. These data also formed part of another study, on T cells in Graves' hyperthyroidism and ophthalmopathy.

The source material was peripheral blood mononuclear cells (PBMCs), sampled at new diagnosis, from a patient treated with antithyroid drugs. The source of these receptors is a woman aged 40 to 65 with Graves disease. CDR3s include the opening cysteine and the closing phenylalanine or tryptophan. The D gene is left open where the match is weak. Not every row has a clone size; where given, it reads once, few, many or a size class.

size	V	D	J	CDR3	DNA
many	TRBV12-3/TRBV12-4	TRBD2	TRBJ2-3	CASSSGTLTSTDTQYF	TGTGCCAGCAGCAGCGGGACTCTCACCAGCACAGATACGCAGTATTTT
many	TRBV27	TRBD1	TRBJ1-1	CASSLRDNRGRAFF	TGTGCCAGCAGTTTAAGAGATAACAGGGGCCGGGCTTTCTTT
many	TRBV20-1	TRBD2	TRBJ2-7	CSATTYSGGASEQYF	TGCAGTGCAACAACTTATAGCGGGGGAGCTTCTGAGCAGTACTTC
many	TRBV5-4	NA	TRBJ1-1	CASSLGVMVNTEAFF	TGTGCCAGCAGTCTAGGGGTTATGGTGAACACTGAAGCTTTCTTT
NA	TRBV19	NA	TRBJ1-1	CASSIKWRGDTEAFF	TGTGCCAGTAGTATAAAGTGGAGGGGGGACACTGAAGCTTTCTTT
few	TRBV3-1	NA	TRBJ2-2	CASSQNRAPNTGELFF	TGTGCCAGCAGCCAAAACAGGGCCCCGAACACCGGGGAGCTGTTTTTT
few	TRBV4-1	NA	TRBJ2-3	CASSPHEGGTDTQYF	TGCGCCAGCAGCCCCCACGAGGGAGGTACAGATACGCAGTATTTT
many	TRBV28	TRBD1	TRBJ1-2	CASSGQARGYTF	TGTGCCAGCAGCGGACAGGCCAGAGGCTACACCTTC
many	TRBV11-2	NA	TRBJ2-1	CASSLIRGSYNEQFF	TGTGCCAGCAGCTTAATCAGGGGTTCCTACAATGAGCAGTTCTTC
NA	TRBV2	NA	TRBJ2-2	CASSVPRHIGYTGELFF	TGTGCCAGCAGTGTCCCGCGGCACATAGGTTACACCGGGGAGCTGTTTTTT
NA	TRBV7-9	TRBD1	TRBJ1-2	CASSPADRIRNGYTF	TGTGCCAGCAGCCCAGCGGACAGGATTAGGAATGGCTACACCTTC
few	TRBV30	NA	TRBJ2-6	CAWRWGASGANVLTF	TGTGCCTGGAGGTGGGGAGCGTCTGGGGCCAACGTCCTGACTTTC
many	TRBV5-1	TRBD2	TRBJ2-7	CASSERTSVYEQYF	TGCGCCAGCAGCGAACGGACTAGCGTCTACGAGCAGTACTTC
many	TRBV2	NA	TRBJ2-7	CASSLAQLTYEQYF	TGTGCCAGCAGTCTGGCGCAGCTTACCTACGAGCAGTACTTC
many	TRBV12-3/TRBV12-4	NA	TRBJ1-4	CASSWGLTGGEKLFF	TGTGCCAGCAGTTGGGGACTGACAGGTGGTGAAAAACTGTTTTTT
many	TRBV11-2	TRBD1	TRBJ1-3	CASSLPRTGDISGNTIYF	TGTGCCAGCAGCTTACCCCGGACAGGAGACATCTCTGGAAACACCATATATTTT
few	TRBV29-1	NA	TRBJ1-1	CSVQGNRAEAFF	TGCAGCGTACAGGGAAATCGGGCTGAAGCTTTCTTT
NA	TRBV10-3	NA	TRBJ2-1	CAISDEGSQFF	TGTGCCATCAGTGACGAGGGGTCGCAGTTCTTC
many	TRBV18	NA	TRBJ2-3	CASSPPRRQLGADTQYF	TGTGCCAGCTCACCACCGAGGAGGCAGCTAGGCGCAGATACGCAGTATTTT
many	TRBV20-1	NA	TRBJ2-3	CTSGTMNDADTQYF	TGCACCTCCGGGACCATGAATGATGCAGATACGCAGTATTTT
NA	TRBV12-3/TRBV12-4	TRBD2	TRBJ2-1	CASSLKLAGREFF	TGTGCCAGCAGTCTTAAACTAGCGGGGAGGGAGTTCTTC
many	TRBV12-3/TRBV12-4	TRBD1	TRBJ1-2	CASSVLTGAYGYTF	TGTGCCAGCAGTGTATTGACAGGGGCCTATGGCTACACCTTC
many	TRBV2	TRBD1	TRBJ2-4	CASSAAGGNIQYF	TGTGCCAGCAGTGCTGCAGGGGGAAACATTCAGTACTTC
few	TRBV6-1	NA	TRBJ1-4	CASRGVSNEKLFF	TGTGCCAGCAGGGGGGTTTCCAATGAAAAACTGTTTTTT
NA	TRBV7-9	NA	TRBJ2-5	CASSSRTIQETQYF	TGTGCCAGCAGCTCAAGGACTATACAAGAGACCCAGTACTTC
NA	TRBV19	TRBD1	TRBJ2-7	CASSALAGTASAYEQYF	TGTGCCAGTAGTGCTTTAGCCGGGACAGCCTCAGCCTACGAGCAGTACTTC
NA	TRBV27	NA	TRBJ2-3	CASSSRISSTDTRYF	TGTGCCAGCTCCAGCCGGATTTCTAGCACAGATACGCGGTATTTT
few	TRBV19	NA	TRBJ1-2	CASSIVSGRGYTF	TGTGCCAGTAGTATAGTTAGCGGAAGAGGCTACACCTTC
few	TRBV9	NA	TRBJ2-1	CASSVGAGLNEQFF	TGTGCCAGCAGCGTAGGGGCGGGACTCAATGAGCAGTTCTTC
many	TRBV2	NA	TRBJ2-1	CASSEAPSPGQQFF	TGTGCCAGCAGTGAAGCCCCTAGCCCTGGACAGCAGTTCTTC
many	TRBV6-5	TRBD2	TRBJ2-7	CASSWTSGPSYEQYF	TGTGCCAGCAGTTGGACTAGCGGGCCTTCCTACGAGCAGTACTTC
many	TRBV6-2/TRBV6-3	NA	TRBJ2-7	CASSYGQGAYEQYF	TGTGCCAGCAGTTACGGCCAGGGCGCCTACGAGCAGTACTTC
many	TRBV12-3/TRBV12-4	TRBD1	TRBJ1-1	CASSQGQENTEAFF	TGTGCCAGCAGCCAAGGACAGGAGAACACTGAAGCTTTCTTT
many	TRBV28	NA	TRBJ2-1	CASSLWSDSSSYNEQFF	TGTGCCAGCAGTTTATGGTCCGATTCAAGCTCCTACAATGAGCAGTTCTTC
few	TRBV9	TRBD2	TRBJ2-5	CASSVEGLDQETQYF	TGTGCCAGCAGCGTGGAGGGACTAGACCAAGAGACCCAGTACTTC
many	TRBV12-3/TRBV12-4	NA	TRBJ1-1	CASSKGLLGDTEAFF	TGTGCCAGCAGTAAGGGACTCCTAGGGGACACTGAAGCTTTCTTT
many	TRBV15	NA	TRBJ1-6	CATSRGSDSPLHF	TGTGCCACCAGCAGAGGATCCGATTCACCCCTCCACTTT
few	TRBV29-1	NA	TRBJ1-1	CSVEDAGQTNTEAFF	TGCAGCGTTGAAGACGCTGGACAGACGAACACTGAAGCTTTCTTT
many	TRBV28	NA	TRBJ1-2	CASSSTGQYYGYTF	TGTGCCAGCAGTTCGACAGGACAATACTATGGCTACACCTTC
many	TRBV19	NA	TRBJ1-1	CASSIEENTEAFF	TGTGCCAGTAGTATTGAGGAAAACACTGAAGCTTTCTTT
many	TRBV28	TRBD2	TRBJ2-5	CASSPFAGGQETQYF	TGTGCCAGCAGCCCCTTTGCGGGGGGGCAAGAGACCCAGTACTTC